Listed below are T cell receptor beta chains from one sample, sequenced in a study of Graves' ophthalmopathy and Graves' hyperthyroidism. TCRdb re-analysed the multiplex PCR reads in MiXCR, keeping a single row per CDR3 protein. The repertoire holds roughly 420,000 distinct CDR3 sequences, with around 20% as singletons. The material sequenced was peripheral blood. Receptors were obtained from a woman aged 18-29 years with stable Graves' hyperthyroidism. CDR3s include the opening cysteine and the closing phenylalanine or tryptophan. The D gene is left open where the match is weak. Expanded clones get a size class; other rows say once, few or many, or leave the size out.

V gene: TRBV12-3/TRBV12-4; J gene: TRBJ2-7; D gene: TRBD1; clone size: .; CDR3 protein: CASSLVGTGLYEQYF; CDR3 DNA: TGTGCCAGCAGTTTAGTCGGGACAGGGCTCTACGAGCAGTACTTC
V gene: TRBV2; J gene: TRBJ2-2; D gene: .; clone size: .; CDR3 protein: CASSDPGVRVNTGELFF; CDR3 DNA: TGTGCCAGCAGTGACCCGGGAGTACGGGTAAACACCGGGGAGCTGTTTTTT
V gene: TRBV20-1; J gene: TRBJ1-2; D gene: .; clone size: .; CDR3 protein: CSAKQGIYGYTF; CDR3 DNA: TGCAGTGCTAAACAGGGAATATATGGCTACACCTTC
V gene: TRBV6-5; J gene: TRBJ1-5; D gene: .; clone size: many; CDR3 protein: CASSYTFNQPQHF; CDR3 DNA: TGTGCCAGCAGTTACACTTTCAATCAGCCCCAGCATTTT
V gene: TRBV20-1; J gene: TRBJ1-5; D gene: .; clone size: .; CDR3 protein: CSASQGLYSNQPQHF; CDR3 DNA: TGCAGTGCTAGTCAGGGCCTCTATAGCAATCAGCCCCAGCATTTT
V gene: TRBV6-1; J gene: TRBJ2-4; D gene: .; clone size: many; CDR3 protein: CASSIIPGLLAKNIQYF; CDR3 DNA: TGTGCCAGCAGTATAATCCCGGGACTCCTAGCCAAAAACATTCAGTACTTC
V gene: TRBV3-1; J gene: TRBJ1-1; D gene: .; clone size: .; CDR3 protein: CASSHGTPGAEAFF; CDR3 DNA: TGTGCCAGCAGCCACGGGACTCCTGGCGCTGAAGCTTTCTTT
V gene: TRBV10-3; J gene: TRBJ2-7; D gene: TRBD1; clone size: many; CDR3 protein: CAISERTGEYYEQYF; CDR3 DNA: TGTGCCATCAGTGAAAGGACAGGGGAATACTACGAGCAGTACTTC
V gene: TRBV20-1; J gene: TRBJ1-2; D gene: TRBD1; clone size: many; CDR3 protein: CSARRQGNYGYTF; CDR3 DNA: TGCAGTGCTAGACGACAGGGGAACTATGGCTACACCTTC
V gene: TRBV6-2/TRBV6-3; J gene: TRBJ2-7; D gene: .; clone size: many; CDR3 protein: CASTKLAGHAYEQYF; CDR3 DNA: TGTGCCAGCACCAAACTAGCCGGCCATGCCTACGAGCAGTACTTC
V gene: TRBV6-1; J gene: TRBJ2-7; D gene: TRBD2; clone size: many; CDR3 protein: CATHGASGSREQYF; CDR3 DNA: TGTGCCACCCATGGGGCTAGCGGGAGCAGGGAGCAGTACTTC
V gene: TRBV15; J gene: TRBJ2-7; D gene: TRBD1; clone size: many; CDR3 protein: CATSVNRGPYEQYF; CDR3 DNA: TGTGCCACCAGCGTAAACAGGGGTCCCTACGAGCAGTACTTC
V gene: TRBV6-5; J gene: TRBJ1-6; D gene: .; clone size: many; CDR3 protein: CASSYGQSGSPLHF; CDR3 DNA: TGTGCCAGCAGTTATGGACAGTCAGGTTCACCCCTCCACTTT
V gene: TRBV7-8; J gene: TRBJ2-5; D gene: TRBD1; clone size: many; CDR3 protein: CASSPKDRGQETQYF; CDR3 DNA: TGTGCCAGCAGCCCCAAGGACAGGGGGCAAGAGACCCAGTACTTC
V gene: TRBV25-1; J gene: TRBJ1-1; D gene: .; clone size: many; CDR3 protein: CASSERSGAWDTEAFF; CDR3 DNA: TGTGCCAGCAGTGAACGGTCGGGGGCTTGGGACACTGAAGCTTTCTTT
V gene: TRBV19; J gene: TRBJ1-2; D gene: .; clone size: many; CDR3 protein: CASSGLRVYGYTF; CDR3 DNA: TGTGCCAGTAGTGGACTCAGGGTCTATGGCTACACCTTC
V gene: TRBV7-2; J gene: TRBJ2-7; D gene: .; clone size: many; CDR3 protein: CASSLAAGQYSEQYF; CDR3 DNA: TGTGCCAGCAGCTTAGCGGCAGGGCAATACAGCGAGCAGTACTTC
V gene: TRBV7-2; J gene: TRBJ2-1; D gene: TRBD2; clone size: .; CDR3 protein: CASSLSSGPYNEQFF; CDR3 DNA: TGTGCCAGCAGCTTATCTAGCGGGCCCTACAATGAGCAGTTCTTC
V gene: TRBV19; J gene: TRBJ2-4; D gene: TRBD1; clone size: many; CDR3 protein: CASSPDRVSVSAKNIQYF; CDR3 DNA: TGTGCCAGTAGCCCGGACAGGGTTTCAGTATCAGCCAAAAACATTCAGTACTTC
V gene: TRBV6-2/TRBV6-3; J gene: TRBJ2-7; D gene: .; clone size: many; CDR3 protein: CASSYSGHEQYF; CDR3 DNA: TGTGCCAGCAGTTACTCAGGGCACGAGCAGTACTTC
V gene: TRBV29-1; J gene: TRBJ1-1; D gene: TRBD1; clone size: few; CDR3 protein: CSVWTGGNSEAFF; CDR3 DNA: TGCAGCGTTTGGACAGGGGGCAACTCTGAAGCTTTCTTT
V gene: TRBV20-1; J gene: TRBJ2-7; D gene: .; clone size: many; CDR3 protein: CSAREVSYEQYF; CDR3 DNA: TGCAGTGCTAGGGAGGTATCCTACGAGCAGTACTTC
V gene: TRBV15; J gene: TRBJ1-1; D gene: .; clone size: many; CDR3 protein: CATSRGGDTEAFF; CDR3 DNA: TGTGCCACCAGCAGAGGGGGGGACACTGAAGCTTTCTTT
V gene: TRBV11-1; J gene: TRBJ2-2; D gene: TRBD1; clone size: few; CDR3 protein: CASSSKSGQGTNTGELFF; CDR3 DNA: TGTGCCAGCAGCTCCAAATCCGGACAGGGGACGAACACCGGGGAGCTGTTTTTT
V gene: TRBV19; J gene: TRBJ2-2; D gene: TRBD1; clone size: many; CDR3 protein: CASKGQGGAGELFF; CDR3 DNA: TGTGCCAGTAAGGGACAGGGAGGAGCCGGGGAGCTGTTTTTT
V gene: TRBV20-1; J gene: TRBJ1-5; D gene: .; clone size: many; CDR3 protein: CSARGGPNQPQHF; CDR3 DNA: TGCAGTGCTAGAGGTGGACCTAATCAGCCCCAGCATTTT
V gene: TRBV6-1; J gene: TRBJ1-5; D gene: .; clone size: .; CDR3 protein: CASSQNMDQPQHF; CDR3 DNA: TGTGCCAGCAGTCAAAACATGGATCAGCCCCAGCATTTT
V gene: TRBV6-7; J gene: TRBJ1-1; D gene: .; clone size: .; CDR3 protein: CASIVPEAFF; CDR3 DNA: TGTGCCAGCATCGTACCTGAAGCTTTCTTT
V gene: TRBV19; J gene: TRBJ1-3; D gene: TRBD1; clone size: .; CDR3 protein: CATQGVPGNTIYF; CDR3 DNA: TGTGCCACCCAGGGGGTCCCTGGAAACACCATATATTTT
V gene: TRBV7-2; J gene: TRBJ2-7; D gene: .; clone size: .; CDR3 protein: CASSLEGLVEQYF; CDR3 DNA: TGTGCCAGCAGCTTAGAGGGTTTGGTCGAGCAGTACTTC
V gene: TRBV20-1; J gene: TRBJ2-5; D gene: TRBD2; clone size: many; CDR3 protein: CSASSGSQETQYF; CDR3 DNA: TGCAGTGCTTCCAGCGGGAGCCAAGAGACCCAGTACTTC
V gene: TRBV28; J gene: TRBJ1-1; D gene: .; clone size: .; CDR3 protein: CASSFERRAFF; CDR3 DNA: TGTGCCAGCAGTTTCGAGCGGAGAGCTTTCTTT
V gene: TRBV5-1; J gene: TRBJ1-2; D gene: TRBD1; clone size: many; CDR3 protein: CASSRGPDRGYGYTF; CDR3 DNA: TGCGCCTCCTCAAGGGGGCCTGACAGGGGATATGGCTACACCTTC
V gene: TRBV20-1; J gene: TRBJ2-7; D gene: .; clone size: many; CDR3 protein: CSARGRLVGGVEQYF; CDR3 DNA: TGCAGTGCTAGAGGTCGGTTGGTAGGAGGGGTCGAGCAGTACTTC
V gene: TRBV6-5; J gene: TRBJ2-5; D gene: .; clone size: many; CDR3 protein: CASSYSGGQETQYF; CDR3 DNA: TGTGCCAGCAGTTACTCGGGGGGCCAAGAGACCCAGTACTTC
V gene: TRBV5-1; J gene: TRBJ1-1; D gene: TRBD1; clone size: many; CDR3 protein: CASWTGRENTEAFF; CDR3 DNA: TGCGCCAGCTGGACAGGGAGGGAGAACACTGAAGCTTTCTTT
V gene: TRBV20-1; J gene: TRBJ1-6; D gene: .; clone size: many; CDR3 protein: CSARARPSYNSPLHF; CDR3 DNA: TGCAGTGCTAGAGCCAGGCCCTCCTATAATTCACCCCTCCACTTT
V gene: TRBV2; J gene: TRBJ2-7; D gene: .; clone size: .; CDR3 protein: CASTAKGPYEQYF; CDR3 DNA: TGTGCCAGCACCGCTAAGGGTCCCTACGAGCAGTACTTC
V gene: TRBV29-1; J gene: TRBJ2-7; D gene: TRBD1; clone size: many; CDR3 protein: CSARTGDSYEQYF; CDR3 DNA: TGCAGCGCTCGGACAGGGGATTCCTACGAGCAGTACTTC
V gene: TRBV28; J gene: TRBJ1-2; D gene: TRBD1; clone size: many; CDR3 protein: CASSFLLQGRRGYGYTF; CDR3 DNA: TGTGCCAGCAGTTTTCTGCTACAGGGGCGAAGGGGCTATGGCTACACCTTC
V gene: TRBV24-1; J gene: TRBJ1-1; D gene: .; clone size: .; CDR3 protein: CATADGGNTEAFF; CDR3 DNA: TGTGCCACCGCGGACGGTGGGAACACTGAAGCTTTCTTT
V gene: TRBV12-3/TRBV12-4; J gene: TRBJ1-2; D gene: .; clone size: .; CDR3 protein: CASSSPQGMGYTF; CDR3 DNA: TGTGCCAGCAGTTCCCCCCAGGGGATGGGCTACACCTTC
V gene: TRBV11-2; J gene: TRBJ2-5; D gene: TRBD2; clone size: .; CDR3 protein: CASSLVVGSSGGAQETQYF; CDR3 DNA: TGTGCCAGCAGCTTAGTCGTTGGGAGTAGCGGGGGGGCCCAAGAGACCCAGTACTTC
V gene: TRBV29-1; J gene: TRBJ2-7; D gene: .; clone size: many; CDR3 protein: CSVLRGGLEQYF; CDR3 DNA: TGCAGCGTTCTCAGAGGAGGGCTCGAGCAGTACTTC
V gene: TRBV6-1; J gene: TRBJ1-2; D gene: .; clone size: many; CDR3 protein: CASSRHFRGPLRNGYTF; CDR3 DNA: TGTGCCAGCAGTCGCCATTTTCGGGGGCCTCTTAGGAATGGCTACACCTTC
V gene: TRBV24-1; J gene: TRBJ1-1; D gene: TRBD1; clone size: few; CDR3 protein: CATSDGRTGGRTEAFF; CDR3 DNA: TGTGCCACCAGTGACGGCAGGACAGGGGGCCGTACTGAAGCTTTCTTT
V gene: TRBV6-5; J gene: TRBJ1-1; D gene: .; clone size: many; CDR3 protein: CASSQRLNTEAFF; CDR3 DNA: TGTGCCAGCAGCCAACGACTAAACACTGAAGCTTTCTTT
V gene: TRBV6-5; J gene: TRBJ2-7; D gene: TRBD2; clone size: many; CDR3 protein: CASSYSRAGASYEQYF; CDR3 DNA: TGTGCCAGCAGTTACTCGAGGGCGGGAGCCTCCTACGAGCAGTACTTC
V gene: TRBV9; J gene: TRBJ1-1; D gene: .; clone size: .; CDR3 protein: CASSAMTPEAFF; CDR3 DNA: TGTGCCAGCAGCGCTATGACACCGGAAGCTTTCTTT
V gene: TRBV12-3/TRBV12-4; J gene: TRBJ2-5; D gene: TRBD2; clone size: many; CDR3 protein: CASSSGTSFPTRETQYF; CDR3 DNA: TGTGCCAGCAGCTCCGGGACTAGCTTCCCCACGAGAGAGACCCAGTACTTC
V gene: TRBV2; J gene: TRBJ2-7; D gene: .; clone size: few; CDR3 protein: CASSEAGIYGGYF; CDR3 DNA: TGTGCCAGCAGTGAGGCGGGGATCTACGGGGGGTACTTC
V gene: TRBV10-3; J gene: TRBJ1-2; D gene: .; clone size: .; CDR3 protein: CAIAAGSDYTF; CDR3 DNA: TGTGCCATCGCCGCGGGGTCTGACTACACCTTC
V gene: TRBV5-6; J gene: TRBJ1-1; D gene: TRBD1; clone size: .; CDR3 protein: CASSRGQGGMEAFF; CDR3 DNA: TGTGCCAGCAGCAGGGGACAGGGGGGGATGGAAGCTTTCTTT